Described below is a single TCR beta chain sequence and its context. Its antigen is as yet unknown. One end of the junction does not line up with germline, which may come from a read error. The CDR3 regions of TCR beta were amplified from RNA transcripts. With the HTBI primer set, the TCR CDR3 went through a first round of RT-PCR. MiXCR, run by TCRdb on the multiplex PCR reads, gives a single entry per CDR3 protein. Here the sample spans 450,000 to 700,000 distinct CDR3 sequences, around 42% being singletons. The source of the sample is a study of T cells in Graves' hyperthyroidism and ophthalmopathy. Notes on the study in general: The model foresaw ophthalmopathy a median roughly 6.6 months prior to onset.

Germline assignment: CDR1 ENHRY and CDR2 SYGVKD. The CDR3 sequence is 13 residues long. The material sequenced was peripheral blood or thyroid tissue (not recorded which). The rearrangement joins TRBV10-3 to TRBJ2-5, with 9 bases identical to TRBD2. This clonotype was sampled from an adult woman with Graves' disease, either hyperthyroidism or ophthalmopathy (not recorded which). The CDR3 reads CAVSLAGEETQYF. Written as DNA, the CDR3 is TGTGCCGTCAGTTTAGCGGGGGAAGAGACCCAGTACTTC.